Listed below are T cell receptor beta chains from one sample, sequenced in a study of beta chain features in type 1 diabetes. Only in-frame clones appear in the TCRdb table, and some are missing; sequencing was by immunoSEQ multiplex PCR. The sample yields roughly 230,000 clones, 7.5% to 10% seen once. What was sequenced was naive CD4+ T cells from blood. These receptors were taken from a woman between 18 and 29 years old in good health. The CDR3 runs from the conserved cysteine through the conserved F or W. A D gene is named only where the DNA matches it firmly. Expanded clones get a size class; other rows say once, few or many, or leave the size out.

>.|TRBJ2-7|TRBV6-5|.
TGTGCCAGCAGTTACTCCCGGTCAAGGAGCCACGAGCAGTACTTC
CASSYSRSRSHEQYF
>.|TRBJ2-7|TRBV5-1|TRBD1
TGCGCCAGCAGCGGAAGGGACAGGGGGGGCGAGCAGTACTTC
CASSGRDRGGEQYF
>few|TRBJ2-6|TRBV5-1|TRBD2
TGCGCCAGCAGCTCCGGCGGGAGCTCTGGGGCCAACGTCCTGACTTTC
CASSSGGSSGANVLTF
>.|TRBJ2-6|TRBV28|.
TGTGCCAGCAGTTTAATCGGCTCTGGGGCCAACGTCCTGACTTTC
CASSLIGSGANVLTF
>few|TRBJ2-7|TRBV11-2|TRBD2
TGTGCCAGCAGCTCGACACTAGCGGTGGTCTACGAGCAGTACTTC
CASSSTLAVVYEQYF
>.|TRBJ1-2|TRBV2|TRBD1
TGTGCCAGCATTACGGACAGGGTTCTGGGCTACACCTTC
CASITDRVLGYTF
>few|TRBJ2-1|TRBV2|TRBD1
TGTGCCACCTTACGGGACAGGCCTTACAATGAGCAGTTCTTC
CATLRDRPYNEQFF
>.|TRBJ1-1|TRBV12-5|.
TGTGCTAGTGCGGGAGTCGCCGGGGCCGAAGCTTTCTTT
CASAGVAGAEAFF
>.|TRBJ1-1|TRBV30|TRBD1
TGTGCCTGGGAAGACAGGGGCACTGAAGCTTTCTTT
CAWEDRGTEAFF
>.|TRBJ1-5|TRBV6-1|.
TGTGCCAGCAGCCCAATCGGGGAAAATCAGCCCCAGCATTTT
CASSPIGENQPQHF
>.|TRBJ2-7|TRBV7-3|TRBD1
TGTGCCACCCCAGGACAGGGGCCTTACGAGCAGTACTTC
CATPGQGPYEQYF
>once|TRBJ2-6|TRBV7-9|.
TGTGCCAGCAGCAAAGGGGCCCAGACCTCTGGGGCCAACGTCCTGACTTTC
CASSKGAQTSGANVLTF
>few|TRBJ1-4|TRBV7-9|TRBD1
TGTGCCAGCAGTTGGGGACAGCAGAATGAAAAACTGTTTTTT
CASSWGQQNEKLFF
>few|TRBJ2-4|TRBV19|.
TGTGCCAGTAGTTCCCCGCCGGGAGTGAACATTCAGTACTTC
CASSSPPGVNIQYF
>.|TRBJ2-1|TRBV9|TRBD2
TGTGCCAGCAGCTATAGCGGGAGTCTCTACAATGAGCAGTTCTTC
CASSYSGSLYNEQFF
>few|TRBJ2-7|TRBV6-4|TRBD1
TGTGCCAGCAGTGTCGGGACAGGGGCCTCCGAGCAGTACTTC
CASSVGTGASEQYF
>few|TRBJ1-2|TRBV15|TRBD1
TGTGCCACCAGCAGAAGGGACAGCGCTCTTCCTCTTGGTGGCTACACCTTC
CATSRRDSALPLGGYTF
>few|TRBJ2-1|TRBV6-1|.
TGTGCCCTAAGTCCCACGAGCTACAATGAGCAGTTCTTC
CALSPTSYNEQFF
>few|TRBJ2-5|TRBV9|TRBD1
TGTGCCAGCAGCGTCGACAGGGGGCAAGAGACCCAGTACTTC
CASSVDRGQETQYF
>few|TRBJ2-2|TRBV4-1|.
TGCGCCAGCAGCCAGAGGCCTGAGTCCGCGAACACCGGGGAGCTGTTTTTT
CASSQRPESANTGELFF
>.|TRBJ2-1|TRBV19|.
TGTGCCAGTAGTCGGGCGGGACAGCTACACAATGAGCAGTTCTTC
CASSRAGQLHNEQFF
>.|TRBJ1-5|TRBV28|TRBD1
TGTGCCAGCAGTTCATGGACAGGGCTGGGCAATCAGCCCCAGCATTTT
CASSSWTGLGNQPQHF
>few|TRBJ2-1|TRBV6-1|.
TGTGCCAGCAGTGCCGTGAGGAGTAGAGATGAGCAGTTCTTC
CASSAVRSRDEQFF
>.|TRBJ1-2|TRBV9|TRBD1
TGTGCCAGCAGCGTAGTGGCAGGGGGTAACTATGGCTACACCTTC
CASSVVAGGNYGYTF
>.|TRBJ2-5|TRBV11-2|TRBD2
TGTGCCAGCAGTTCGAGGGTGCTAGCGGGGGGTGGAGTGCGGGAGACCCAGTACTTC
CASSSRVLAGGGVRETQYF
>few|TRBJ1-5|TRBV4-1|.
TGCGCCAGCAGCCAGGTCGGACGGAGGGACAATCAGCCCCAGCATTTT
CASSQVGRRDNQPQHF
>few|TRBJ2-5|TRBV25-1|TRBD2
TGTGCCAGCAGTGATCCCGGACTAGCCCAAGAGACCCAGTACTTC
CASSDPGLAQETQYF
>few|TRBJ1-1|TRBV20-1|.
TGCAGTGCTAGGCAGGATGCTGAAGCTTTCTTT
CSARQDAEAFF
>.|TRBJ2-1|TRBV11-3|TRBD2
TGTGCCAGCAGCGCCCGTAGGGGACTAGCGGGAGGCGCTTCCTACAATGAGCAGTTCTTC
CASSARRGLAGGASYNEQFF
>.|TRBJ2-1|TRBV5-1|TRBD2
TGCGCCAGCAGCTCGACTAGCGTTGAGAATGAGCAGTTCTTC
CASSSTSVENEQFF
>.|TRBJ2-7|TRBV28|.
TGTGCCAGCAGTCCCTCGGGGATCGAGCAGTACTTC
CASSPSGIEQYF
>few|TRBJ1-1|TRBV5-1|.
TGCGCCAGCAGCTTGAACGAGGTCACTGAAGCTTTCTTT
CASSLNEVTEAFF
>few|TRBJ1-2|TRBV4-3|TRBD1
TGCGCCAGCAGCCCCGCAGGAGGGGGCAACTATGGCTACACCTTC
CASSPAGGGNYGYTF
>.|TRBJ1-1|TRBV9|.
TGTGCCAGCAGCGTAGGCGGCCAGAACACTGAAGCTTTCTTT
CASSVGGQNTEAFF
>few|TRBJ2-7|TRBV6-1|.
TGTGCCAGCAAAGACACCTACGAGCAGTACTTC
CASKDTYEQYF
>few|TRBJ1-4|TRBV4-2|TRBD1
TGTGCCAGCAGCCAAGGCCCATGGGGGGACAGGGTGCAGGAAAAACTGTTTTTT
CASSQGPWGDRVQEKLFF
>few|TRBJ2-7|TRBV6-1|.
TGTGCCAGCAGTGAAGTTTCCTTATCGTACGAGCAGTACTTC
CASSEVSLSYEQYF
>.|TRBJ2-3|TRBV9|.
TGTGCCAGCAGCGTAGCTGCGGTTGTTGATACGCAGTATTTT
CASSVAAVVDTQYF
>few|TRBJ1-1|TRBV7-8|.
TGTGCCAGCACCACGGGGACTGCGAACACTGAAGCTTTCTTT
CASTTGTANTEAFF
>.|TRBJ1-1|TRBV27|.
TGTGCCAGCAGTTTATGGCGCCAGGGGAGTAACACTGAAGCTTTCTTT
CASSLWRQGSNTEAFF
>.|TRBJ1-2|TRBV19|TRBD1
TGTGCCAGTAGGTCCTATTCCGGGACAGGGCACTATGGCTACACCTTC
CASRSYSGTGHYGYTF
>few|TRBJ2-7|TRBV6-6|TRBD2
TGTGCCAGCAACAACGGCGGCGGGAGCGAGCAGTACTTC
CASNNGGGSEQYF
>.|TRBJ1-1|TRBV5-6|.
TGTGCCAGCAGCGCCGGGTTTCTGGCGAACACTGAAGCTTTCTTT
CASSAGFLANTEAFF
>few|TRBJ1-1|TRBV5-1|TRBD1
TGCGCCAGCAGCTTGGCCGGGACAGGGGAGGAAGCTTTCTTT
CASSLAGTGEEAFF
>.|TRBJ2-7|TRBV7-6|TRBD2
TGTGCCAGCAGCTTAGGGGATAGCGGGAGGGGGGGAGAGCAGTACTTC
CASSLGDSGRGGEQYF
>few|TRBJ1-2|TRBV7-2|TRBD1
TGTGCCAGCGCCCGTATAGGGGGCGATGGCTACACCTTC
CASARIGGDGYTF
>few|TRBJ1-6|TRBV5-6|.
TGTGCCAGCAGCTTGCTGGGCAGGCAAGATTCACCCCTCCACTTT
CASSLLGRQDSPLHF
>.|TRBJ2-1|TRBV6-6|TRBD2
TGTGCCAGCAGTTACAGGCTAGCGGGGTACAATGAGCAGTTCTTC
CASSYRLAGYNEQFF
>many|TRBJ2-1|TRBV29-1|.
TGCAGCGTTGAGTCAGATCCGTCTGTGTTCTTC
CSVESDPSVFF
>.|TRBJ2-5|TRBV29-1|.
TGCAGCGTAACCGCGTATAACGATTGGGAGACCCAGTACTTC
CSVTAYNDWETQYF
>.|TRBJ1-5|TRBV4-1|TRBD1
TGCGCCAGCAGCCACCCAGGGGGCAAACGATACACGGATCAGCCCCAGCATTTT
CASSHPGGKRYTDQPQHF
>.|TRBJ1-3|TRBV4-1|TRBD1
TGCGCCAGCAGCCAAGATCCCCCAGGGGGGCTGGGAAACACCATATATTTT
CASSQDPPGGLGNTIYF
>few|TRBJ2-7|TRBV6-1|.
TGTGCCAGCAGTGAATTCCCCAGAGGCGAGCAGTACTTC
CASSEFPRGEQYF
>.|TRBJ2-1|TRBV27|TRBD1
TGTGCCAGCAGGCGACAGGGGATTTCCTACAATGAGCAGTTCTTC
CASRRQGISYNEQFF
>.|TRBJ1-3|TRBV18|.
TGTGCCAGCTCACCCGGGACAAACTCTGGAAACACCATATATTTT
CASSPGTNSGNTIYF
>.|TRBJ1-1|TRBV7-9|.
TGTGCCAGCCGAGACAAAAACACTGAAGCTTTCTTT
CASRDKNTEAFF
>.|TRBJ2-3|TRBV5-4|.
TGTGCCAGCAGCCAAAACCGACTGGCAGATACGCAGTATTTT
CASSQNRLADTQYF